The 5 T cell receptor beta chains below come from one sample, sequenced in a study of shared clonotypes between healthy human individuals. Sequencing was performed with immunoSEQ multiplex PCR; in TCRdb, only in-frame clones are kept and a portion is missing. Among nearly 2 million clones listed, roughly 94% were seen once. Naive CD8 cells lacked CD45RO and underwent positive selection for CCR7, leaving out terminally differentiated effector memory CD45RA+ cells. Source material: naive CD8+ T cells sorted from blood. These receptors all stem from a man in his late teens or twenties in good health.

Here the CDR3 reads CASSETSGRVYEQYF. CDR3 coding DNA: TGCGCCAGCAGCGAGACTAGCGGGAGAGTCTACGAGCAGTACTTC. The chain couples TRBV4-3 to TRBJ2-7; 12 bases are a match to TRBD2. CDR1 and CDR2 from the germline V gene are LGHNA and YSLEER. This CDR3 has 15 residues. The V and J ends lost 5 bases and 3 bases, in that order; junction bases with no gene match: 5.

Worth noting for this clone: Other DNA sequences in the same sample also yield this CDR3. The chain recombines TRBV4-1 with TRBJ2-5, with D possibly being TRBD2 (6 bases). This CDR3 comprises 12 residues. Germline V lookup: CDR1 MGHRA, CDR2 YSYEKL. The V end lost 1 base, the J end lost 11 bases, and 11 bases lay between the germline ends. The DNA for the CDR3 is TGCGCCAGCAGCCAAGTCGGGGGAGAGCAGTACTTC. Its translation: CASSQVGGEQYF.

The CDR3 coding sequence is TGTGCCAGCTCACCATTAAATACGGACAGAGGCCCTGAAGCTTTCTTT. Amino acid sequence: CASSPLNTDRGPEAFF. The rearrangement joins TRBV18 to TRBJ1-1, with D perhaps TRBD1 (6 bases). Germline V gene sequence: CDR1 KGHSH, CDR2 LQKENI. Trimming cost V 2 bases and J 6 bases, with 19 bases left between them. The CDR3 contains 16 residues.

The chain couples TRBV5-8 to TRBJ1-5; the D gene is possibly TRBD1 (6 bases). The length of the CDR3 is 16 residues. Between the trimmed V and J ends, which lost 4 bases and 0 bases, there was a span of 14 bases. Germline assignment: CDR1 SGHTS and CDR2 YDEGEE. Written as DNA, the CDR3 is TGTGCCAGCAGCGCCTATGGACAGTTTAGCAATCAGCCCCAGCATTTT. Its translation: CASSAYGQFSNQPQHF.

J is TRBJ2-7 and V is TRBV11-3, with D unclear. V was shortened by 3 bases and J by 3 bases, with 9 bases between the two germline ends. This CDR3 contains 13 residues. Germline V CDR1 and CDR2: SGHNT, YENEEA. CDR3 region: CASSFTPNYEQYF. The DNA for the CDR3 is TGTGCCAGCAGCTTCACCCCTAACTACGAGCAGTACTTC.